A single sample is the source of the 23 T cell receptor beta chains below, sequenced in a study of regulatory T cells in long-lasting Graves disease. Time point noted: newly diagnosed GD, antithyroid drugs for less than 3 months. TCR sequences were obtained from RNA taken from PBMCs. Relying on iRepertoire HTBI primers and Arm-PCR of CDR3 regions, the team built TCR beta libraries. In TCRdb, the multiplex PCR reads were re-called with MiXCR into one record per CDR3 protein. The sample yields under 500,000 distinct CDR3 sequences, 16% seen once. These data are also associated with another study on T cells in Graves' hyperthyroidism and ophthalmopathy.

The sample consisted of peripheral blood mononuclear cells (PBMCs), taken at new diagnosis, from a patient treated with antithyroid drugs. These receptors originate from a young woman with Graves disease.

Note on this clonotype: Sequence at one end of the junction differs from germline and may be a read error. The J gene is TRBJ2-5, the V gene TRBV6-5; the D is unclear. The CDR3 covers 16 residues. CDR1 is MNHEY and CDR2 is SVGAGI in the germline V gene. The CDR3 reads CTSSFHRALQVETQYF. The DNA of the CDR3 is TGTACCAGCAGTTTCCACCGGGCCCTTCAAGTGGAGACCCAGTACTTC.

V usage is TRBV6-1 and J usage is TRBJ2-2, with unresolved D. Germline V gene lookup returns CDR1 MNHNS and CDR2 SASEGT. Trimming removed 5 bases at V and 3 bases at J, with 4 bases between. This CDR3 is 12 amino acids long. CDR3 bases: TGTGCCAGCAGTACATACACCGGGGAGCTGTTTTTT. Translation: CASSTYTGELFF.

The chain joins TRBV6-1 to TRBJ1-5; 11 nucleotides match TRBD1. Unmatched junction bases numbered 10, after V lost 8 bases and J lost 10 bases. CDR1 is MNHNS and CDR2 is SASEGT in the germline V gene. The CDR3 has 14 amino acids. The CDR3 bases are TGTGCCAGCCGAGGGACAGGGGGGATCAGTCCCCAGCATTTT. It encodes CASRGTGGISPQHF.

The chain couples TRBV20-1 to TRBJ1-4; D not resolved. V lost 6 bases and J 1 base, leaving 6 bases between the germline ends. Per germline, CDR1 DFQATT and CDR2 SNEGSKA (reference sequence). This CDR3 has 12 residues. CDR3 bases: TGCAGTGCCAGCCTAACTAATGAAAAACTGTTTTTT. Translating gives CSASLTNEKLFF.

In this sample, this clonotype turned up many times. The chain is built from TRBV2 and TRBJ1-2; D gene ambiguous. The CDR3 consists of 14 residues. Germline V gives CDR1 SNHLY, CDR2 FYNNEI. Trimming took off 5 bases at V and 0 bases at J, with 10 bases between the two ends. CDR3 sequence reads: CASSQDVANYGYTF. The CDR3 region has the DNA TGTGCCAGCAGTCAGGACGTAGCTAACTATGGCTACACCTTC. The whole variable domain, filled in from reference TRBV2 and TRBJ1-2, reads EPEVTQTPSHQVTQMGQEVILRCVPISNHLYFYWYRQILGQKVEFLVSFYNNEISEKSEIFDDQFSVERPDGSNFTLKIRSTKLEDSAMYFCASSQDVANYGYTFGSGTRLTVV.

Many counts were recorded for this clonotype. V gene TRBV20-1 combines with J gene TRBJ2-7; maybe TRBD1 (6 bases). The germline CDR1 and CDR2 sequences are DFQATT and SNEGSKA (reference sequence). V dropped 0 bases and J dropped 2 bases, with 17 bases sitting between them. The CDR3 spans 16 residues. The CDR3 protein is CSARDEQGGFPYEQYF. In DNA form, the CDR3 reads TGCAGTGCTAGAGATGAACAGGGTGGATTTCCCTACGAGCAGTACTTC.

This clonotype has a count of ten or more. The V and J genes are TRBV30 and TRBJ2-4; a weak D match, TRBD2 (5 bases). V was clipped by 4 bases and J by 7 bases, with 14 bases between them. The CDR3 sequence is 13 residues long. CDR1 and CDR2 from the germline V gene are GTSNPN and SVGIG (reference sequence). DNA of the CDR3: TGTGCCTGGACGTCTGCGTCGGGGAACATTCAGTACTTC. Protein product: CAWTSASGNIQYF.

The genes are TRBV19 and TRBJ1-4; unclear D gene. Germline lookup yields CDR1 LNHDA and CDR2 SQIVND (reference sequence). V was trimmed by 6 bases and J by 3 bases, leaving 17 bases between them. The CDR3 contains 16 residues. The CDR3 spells CASSSNRGSPNEKLFF. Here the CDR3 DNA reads TGTGCCAGTAGCTCCAATCGTGGGAGCCCTAATGAAAAACTGTTTTTT.

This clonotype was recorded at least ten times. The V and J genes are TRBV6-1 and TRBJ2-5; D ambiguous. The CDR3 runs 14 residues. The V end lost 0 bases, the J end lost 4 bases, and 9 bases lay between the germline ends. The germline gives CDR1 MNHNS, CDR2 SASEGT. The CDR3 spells CASSEAGFGETQYF. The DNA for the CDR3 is TGTGCCAGCAGTGAAGCGGGGTTTGGAGAGACCCAGTACTTC.

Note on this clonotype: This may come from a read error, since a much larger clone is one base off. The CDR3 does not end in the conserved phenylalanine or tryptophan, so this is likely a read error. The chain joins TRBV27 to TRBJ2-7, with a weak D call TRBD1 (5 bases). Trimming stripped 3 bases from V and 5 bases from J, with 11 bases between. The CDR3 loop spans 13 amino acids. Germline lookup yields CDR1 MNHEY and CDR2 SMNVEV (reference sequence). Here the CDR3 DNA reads TGTGCCAGCAGTTTCACAGGTAAAGACGAGCAGTACTTA. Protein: CASSFTGKDEQYL.

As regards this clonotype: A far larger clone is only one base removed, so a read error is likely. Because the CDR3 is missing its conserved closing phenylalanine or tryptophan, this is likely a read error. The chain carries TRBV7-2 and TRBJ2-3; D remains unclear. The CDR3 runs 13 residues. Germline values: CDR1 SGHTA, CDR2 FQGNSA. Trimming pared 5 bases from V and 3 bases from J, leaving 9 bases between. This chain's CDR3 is CASSMDVTDTQYL. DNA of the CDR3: TGTGCCAGCAGCATGGACGTGACAGATACGCAGTATCTT.

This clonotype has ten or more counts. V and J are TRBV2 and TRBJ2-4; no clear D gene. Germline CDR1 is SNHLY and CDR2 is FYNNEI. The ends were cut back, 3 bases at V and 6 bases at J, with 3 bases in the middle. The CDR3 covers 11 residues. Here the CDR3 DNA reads TGTGCCAGCAGTGAGGCAAACATTCAGTACTTC. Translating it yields CASSEANIQYF.

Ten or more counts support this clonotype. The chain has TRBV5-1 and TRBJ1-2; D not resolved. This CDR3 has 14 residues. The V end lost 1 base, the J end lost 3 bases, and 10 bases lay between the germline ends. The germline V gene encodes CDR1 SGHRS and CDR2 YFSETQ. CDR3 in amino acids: CASSLSEAYYGYTF. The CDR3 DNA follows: TGCGCCAGCAGCTTGTCCGAGGCATACTATGGCTACACCTTC.

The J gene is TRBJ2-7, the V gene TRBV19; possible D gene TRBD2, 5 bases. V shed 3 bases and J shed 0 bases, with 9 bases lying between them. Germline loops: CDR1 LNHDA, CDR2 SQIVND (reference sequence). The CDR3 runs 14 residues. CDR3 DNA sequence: TGTGCCAGTAGTATGAGCGGTAGCTCCTACGAGCAGTACTTC. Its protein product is CASSMSGSSYEQYF.

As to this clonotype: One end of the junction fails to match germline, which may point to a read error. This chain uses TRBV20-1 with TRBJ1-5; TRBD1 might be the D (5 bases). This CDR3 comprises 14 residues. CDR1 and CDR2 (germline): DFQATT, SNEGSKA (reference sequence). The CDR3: CSTRKGLGNQPQHF. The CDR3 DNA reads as TGCAGTACTAGGAAGGGACTGGGCAATCAGCCCCAGCATTTT.

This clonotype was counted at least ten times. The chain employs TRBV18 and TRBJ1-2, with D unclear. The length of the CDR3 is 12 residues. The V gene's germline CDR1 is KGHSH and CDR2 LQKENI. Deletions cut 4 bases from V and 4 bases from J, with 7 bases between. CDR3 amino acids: CASSRTGYGYTF. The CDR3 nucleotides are TGTGCCAGCTCACGGACCGGCTATGGCTACACCTTC.

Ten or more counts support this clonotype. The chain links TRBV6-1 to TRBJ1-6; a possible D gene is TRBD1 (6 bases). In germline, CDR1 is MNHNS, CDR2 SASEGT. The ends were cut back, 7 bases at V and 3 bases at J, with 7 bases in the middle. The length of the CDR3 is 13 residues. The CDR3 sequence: CASKDSYNSPLHF. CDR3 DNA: TGTGCCAGCAAGGACAGCTATAATTCACCCCTCCACTTT.

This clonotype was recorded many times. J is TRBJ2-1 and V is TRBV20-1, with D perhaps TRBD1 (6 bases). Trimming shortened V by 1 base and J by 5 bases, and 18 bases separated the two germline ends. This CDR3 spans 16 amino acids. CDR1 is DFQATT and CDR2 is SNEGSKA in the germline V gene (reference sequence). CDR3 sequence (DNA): TGCAGTGCTAGAGTGAAGAAACAGGGTTCCGACAATGAGCAGTTCTTC. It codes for CSARVKKQGSDNEQFF.

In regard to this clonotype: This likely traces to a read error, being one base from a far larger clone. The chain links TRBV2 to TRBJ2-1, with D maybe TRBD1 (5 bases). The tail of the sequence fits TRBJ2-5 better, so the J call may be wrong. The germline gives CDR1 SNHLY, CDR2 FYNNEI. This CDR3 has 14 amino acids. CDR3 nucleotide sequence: TGTGCCAGCCGCAGGGAAACCAGTGGGGAGACCCAGTACTTC. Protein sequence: CASRRETSGETQYF.

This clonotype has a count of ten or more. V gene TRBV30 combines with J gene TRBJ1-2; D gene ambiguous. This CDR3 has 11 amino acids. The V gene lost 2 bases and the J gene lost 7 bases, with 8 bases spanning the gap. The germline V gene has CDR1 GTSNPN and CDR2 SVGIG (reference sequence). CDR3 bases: TGTGCCTGGAGTATCCCTGGTGGCTACACCTTC. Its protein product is CAWSIPGGYTF.

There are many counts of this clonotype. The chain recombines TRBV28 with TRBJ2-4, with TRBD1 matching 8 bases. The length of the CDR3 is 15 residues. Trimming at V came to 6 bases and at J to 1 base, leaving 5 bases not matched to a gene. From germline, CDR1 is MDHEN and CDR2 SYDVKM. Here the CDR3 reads CASSPRTGAKNIQYF. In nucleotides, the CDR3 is TGTGCCAGCAGCCCCCGGACAGGGGCCAAAAACATTCAGTACTTC. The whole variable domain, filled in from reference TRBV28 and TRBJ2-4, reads DVKVTQSSRYLVKRTGEKVFLECVQDMDHENMFWYRQDPGLGLRLIYFSYDVKMKEKGDIPEGYSVSREKKERFSLILESASTNQTSMYLCASSPRTGAKNIQYFGAGTRLSVL.

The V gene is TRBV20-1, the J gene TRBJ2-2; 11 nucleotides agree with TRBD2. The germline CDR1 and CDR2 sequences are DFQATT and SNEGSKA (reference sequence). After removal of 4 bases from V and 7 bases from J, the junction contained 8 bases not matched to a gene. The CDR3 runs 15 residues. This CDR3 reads CSAIAGGPASGELFF. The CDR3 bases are TGCAGTGCTATAGCGGGAGGGCCGGCGAGCGGGGAGCTGTTTTTT.

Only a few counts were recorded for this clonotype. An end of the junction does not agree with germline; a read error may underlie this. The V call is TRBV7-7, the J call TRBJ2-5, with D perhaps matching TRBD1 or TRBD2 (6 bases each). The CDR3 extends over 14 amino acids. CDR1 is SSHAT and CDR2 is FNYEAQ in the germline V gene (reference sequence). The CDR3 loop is CASSSIGGGETQYF. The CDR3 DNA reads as TGTGCTAGCAGCTCAATAGGGGGAGGAGAGACCCAGTACTTC.